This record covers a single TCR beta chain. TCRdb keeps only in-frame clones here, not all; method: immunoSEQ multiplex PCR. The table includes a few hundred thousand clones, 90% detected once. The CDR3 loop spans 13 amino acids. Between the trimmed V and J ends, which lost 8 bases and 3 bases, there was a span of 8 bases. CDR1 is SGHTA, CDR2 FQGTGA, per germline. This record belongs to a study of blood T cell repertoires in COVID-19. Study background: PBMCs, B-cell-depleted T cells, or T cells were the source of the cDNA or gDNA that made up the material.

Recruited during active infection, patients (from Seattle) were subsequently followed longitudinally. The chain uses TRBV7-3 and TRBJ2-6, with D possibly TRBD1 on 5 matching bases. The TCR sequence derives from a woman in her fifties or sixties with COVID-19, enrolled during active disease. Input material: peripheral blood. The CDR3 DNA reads TGTGCCAGCGGGGCGCTTGGGGCCAACGTCCTGACTTTC. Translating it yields CASGALGANVLTF.